These 29 T cell receptor beta chains came from one sample sequenced in a study of T-cell reconstitution after alpha-beta-depleted transplantation in children (dated by TCRdb to 2016 to 2017). Preparation of the library involved PCR. Sequencing was performed on an Illumina HiSeq 2500. Molecular barcoding was employed in the preparation of TCR libraries, with unique molecular identifiers being used to normalize TCRbeta repertoire quantification. The raw public reads went through TCRdb reprocessing: fastp at Q25, MiXCR clone calling, in-frame beta chains kept. Records with the same CDR3 protein are collapsed into one entry carrying the most frequent genes and DNA. A total of 250,000 to 300,000 distinct CDR3 sequences appear in this sample, 10% of them only once. Jointly, the top ten make up roughly 7% of the sample. The treatment or condition tag for this specimen amounts to: allogeneic hematopoietic cell transplantation with graft depleted of TCRalphabeta T cells and CD19 B cells.

The sample consisted of PBMCs, taken before TCRalphabeta/CD19-depleted stem cell transplant. The receptors come from a boy less than two years old with acute myeloid leukemia, due to receive a stem cell transplant.

This clonotype has at least ten counts. The chain uses TRBV28 and TRBJ2-5; tentatively, D is TRBD2 (5 bases). The CDR3 has 16 residues. V was pared by 2 bases and J by 3 bases, with 16 bases between. Germline V gene sequence: CDR1 MDHEN, CDR2 SYDVKM. CDR3 in amino acids: CASSLVNGVVKETQYF. The CDR3 region has the DNA TGTGCCAGCAGTTTAGTGAACGGGGTGGTCAAAGAGACCCAGTACTTC.

Details on this clonotype: A read error may explain this, as a much larger clone is one base away. The genes are TRBV5-1 and TRBJ2-7; a possible D gene is TRBD2 (5 bases). The CDR3 spans 15 residues. Germline CDR1 and CDR2: SGHRS and YFSETQ. The CDR3 protein is CDSSLPGSRHYEQYF. The CDR3 DNA follows: TGCGACAGCAGCCTGCCGGGATCTAGACACTACGAGCAGTACTTC.

This clonotype was detected many times. This chain connects TRBV5-1 to TRBJ1-1; a possible D gene is TRBD1 (6 bases). Germline V lookup: CDR1 SGHRS, CDR2 YFSETQ. The CDR3 totals 13 residues. V gave up 4 bases and J gave up 3 bases, with 10 bases separating them. The CDR3 sequence: CASSLYRDTEAFF. The DNA for the CDR3 is TGCGCCAGCAGCCTGTACAGGGACACTGAAGCTTTCTTT.

This clonotype showed up many times. The chain links TRBV29-1 to TRBJ2-3; no clear D. CDR1 is SQVTM and CDR2 is ANQGSEA in the germline V gene. The CDR3 totals 14 residues. V was shortened by 6 bases and J by 2 bases, with 15 bases between the two germline ends. CDR3 nucleotide sequence: TGCAGCGTCGTGGTCAGATACTTCACAGATACGCAGTATTTT. This codes for CSVVVRYFTDTQYF.

This chain uses TRBV20-1 with TRBJ2-1; 9 bases agree with TRBD2. J lost 3 bases, V lost 0 bases, and 3 bases had no gene match. The germline V gene encodes CDR1 DFQATT and CDR2 SNEGSKA (reference sequence). CDR3 length: 15 residues. The CDR3 region is CSARDFSGSYNEQFF. For the CDR3, the DNA is TGCAGTGCTAGAGATTTTAGCGGGAGCTACAATGAGCAGTTCTTC.

This clonotype was recorded a few times. The CDR3 sequence is CASSEPGQGVSFNYGYTF. Written as DNA, the CDR3 is TGTGCCAGCAGCGAGCCGGGACAGGGGGTTTCATTTAACTATGGCTACACCTTC. The rearrangement uses TRBV9 and TRBJ1-2, with TRBD1 identical over 11 bases. Germline values: CDR1 SGDLS, CDR2 YYNGEE. V lost 3 bases and J lost 1; bases outside the gene matches: 11. CDR3 length equals 18 residues.

This clonotype has more than one count but fewer than ten. The chain recombines TRBV28 with TRBJ2-7; 8 bases are shared with TRBD1. With V trimmed by 5 bases and J by 5 bases, 11 bases remained unmatched. Germline loops: CDR1 MDHEN, CDR2 SYDVKM. The length of the CDR3 is 15 residues. The CDR3: CASSPPQGDRHEQYF. In DNA form, the CDR3 reads TGTGCCAGCAGTCCCCCACAGGGGGATCGGCACGAGCAGTACTTC.

The sample holds a few counts of this clonotype. The CDR3 sequence is CSVVTGLTEKLFF. The CDR3 DNA reads TGCAGCGTTGTGACAGGGTTAACTGAAAAACTGTTTTTT. The rearrangement joins TRBV29-1 to TRBJ1-4; TRBD1 matches 7 bases. V shed 4 bases, J shed 7 bases, and the junction held 6 bases outside the gene matches. The CDR3 contains 13 residues. Per germline, CDR1 SQVTM and CDR2 ANQGSEA.

The rearrangement uses TRBV28 and TRBJ1-1; a possible D gene is TRBD1 (5 bases). The CDR3 consists of 13 residues. Germline CDR1 and CDR2: MDHEN and SYDVKM. Trimming removed 2 bases from V and 6 bases from J, with 10 bases in between. For the CDR3, the DNA is TGTGCCAGCAGTTTACAGGGTTCAGCTGAAGCTTTCTTT. Protein sequence: CASSLQGSAEAFF.

This clonotype came up many times. V is TRBV7-9 and J is TRBJ1-6, with 11 nucleotides matching TRBD1. This CDR3 comprises 18 residues. Germline V gene data show CDR1 as SEHNR and CDR2 as FQNEAQ (reference sequence). The trim removed 5 bases at V and 0 bases at J, leaving 6 bases unmatched. The CDR3 loop is CASSLDRGQSSYNSPLHF. The CDR3 DNA reads as TGTGCCAGCAGCCTGGACAGGGGGCAGAGCTCCTATAATTCACCCCTCCACTTT.

This clonotype came up many times. The V and J genes are TRBV14 and TRBJ2-1, with 7 bases aligning to TRBD1. The CDR3 contains 12 residues. With 1 base clipped from V and 12 bases from J, the junction kept 3 bases outside the gene matches. CDR1 is SGHDN and CDR2 is FVKESK in the germline V gene. CDR3 residues: CASSQADRRQFF. CDR3 nucleotides: TGTGCCAGCAGCCAAGCGGACAGGAGGCAGTTCTTC. Together with reference TRBV14 and TRBJ2-1, the CDR3 gives the full variable domain: EAGVTQFPSHSVIEKGQTVTLRCDPISGHDNLYWYRRVMGKEIKFLLHFVKESKQDESGMPNNRFLAERTGGTYSTLKVQPAELEDSGVYFCASSQADRRQFFGPGTRLTVL.

In its sample, this clonotype was seen many times. The J gene is TRBJ1-5, the V gene TRBV27; possibly TRBD1 for D (5 bases). In germline, CDR1 is MNHEY, CDR2 SMNVEV (reference sequence). V shed 3 bases and J shed 5 bases, with 11 bases lying between them. This CDR3 contains 14 residues. CDR3 loop: CASSFWGRDQPQHF. The CDR3 DNA follows: TGTGCCAGCAGTTTCTGGGGGAGAGATCAGCCCCAGCATTTT.

This clonotype was seen repeatedly, ten times or more. The genes are TRBV5-5 and TRBJ2-1; possible D gene TRBD2, 6 bases. The V and J ends lost 4 bases and 10 bases respectively, with 12 bases between them. Germline loops: CDR1 SGHKS, CDR2 YYEKEE (reference sequence). The CDR3 is 12 residues long. CDR3: CASSPHGGEQFF. CDR3 in DNA: TGTGCCAGCAGCCCGCATGGGGGGGAGCAGTTCTTC.

There are many counts of this clonotype. The chain is built from TRBV4-2 and TRBJ2-3; the match to TRBD2 covers 7 bases. There are 16 residues in the CDR3. J gave up 6 bases and V 0 bases, and 9 bases lay outside the gene matches. Germline CDR1 is LGHNA and CDR2 is YNFKEQ. The CDR3 sequence is CASSQDGSRERDTQYF. CDR3 DNA sequence: TGTGCCAGCAGCCAAGATGGCTCGCGGGAGAGGGATACGCAGTATTTT.

This clonotype was seen at least ten times. The rearrangement links TRBV5-4 to TRBJ2-7; no reliable D call. From germline, CDR1 is SGHNT and CDR2 YYREEE (reference sequence). V lost 1 base and J lost 7, with 6 bases in between. The CDR3 covers 11 residues. The CDR3 nucleotides are TGTGCCAGCAGCTTGATGAATGAGCAGTACTTC. Its translation: CASSLMNEQYF.

This clonotype was recorded at least ten times. The gene calls are TRBV10-3 and TRBJ1-5; D is unresolved. With 2 bases removed from V and 6 bases from J, the gap between germline ends came to 5 bases. The CDR3 has 12 amino acids. Germline V lookup: CDR1 ENHRY, CDR2 SYGVKD. The CDR3 region is CAISEPAQPQHF. In DNA form, the CDR3 reads TGTGCCATCAGTGAGCCGGCTCAGCCCCAGCATTTT.

The sample holds many counts of this clonotype. The genes are TRBV12-3 or TRBV12-4 and TRBJ2-1; no definite D call. The CDR3 is made up of 13 amino acids. V was clipped by 3 bases and J by 5 bases, with 8 bases between them. CDR3 DNA sequence: TGTGCCAGCAGTTTTGCCCCACACAATGAGCAGTTCTTC. It is translated as CASSFAPHNEQFF.

This clonotype appeared a single time. A much larger clone differs from this one at a single base, so this may be a read error. The rearrangement links TRBV20-1 to TRBJ2-5, with D possibly being TRBD1 or TRBD2 (5 bases each). Germline loops: CDR1 DFQATT, CDR2 SNEGSKA (reference sequence). Trimming took 5 bases from V and 1 from J, leaving 11 bases between them. The CDR3 extends over 13 amino acids. The CDR3 DNA reads TGCAGTGCTCCGGGACGGACCCAAGAGACCCAGTACTTC. As protein: CSAPGRTQETQYF.

Worth noting for this clonotype: A single base separates this from a much larger clone, so it may be a read error. CDR3 amino acids: CASSQNRETYEPYF. CDR3 coding DNA: TGTGCCAGCAGCCAAAATAGGGAGACCTACGAGCCGTACTTC. The chain joins TRBV3-1 to TRBJ2-7, with D maybe TRBD2 (5 bases). Germline values: CDR1 LGHDT, CDR2 YNNKEL (reference sequence). The CDR3 is made up of 14 amino acids.

This clonotype was observed at least ten times. The V gene is TRBV7-9, the J gene TRBJ2-6; tentatively, D is TRBD1 (6 bases). Germline V gene data show CDR1 as SEHNR and CDR2 as FQNEAQ (reference sequence). This CDR3 has 16 residues. V was trimmed by 4 bases and J by 8 bases, leaving 18 bases between them. The CDR3 DNA is TGTGCCAGCAGCTCTATTTGGGACATGGGAACCAACGTCCTGACTTTC. It yields the protein CASSSIWDMGTNVLTF.

Many counts were recorded for this clonotype. The chain combines TRBV2 with TRBJ1-1; D is possibly TRBD1 (5 bases). The germline V gene has CDR1 SNHLY and CDR2 FYNNEI. The CDR3 is 13 residues long. Trimming removed 8 bases from V and 0 bases from J, with 10 bases in between. The CDR3 DNA reads as TGTGCCAGCGGCGGACACCTGAACACTGAAGCTTTCTTT. Its protein is CASGGHLNTEAFF.

This clonotype was counted a few times. This chain connects TRBV10-3 to TRBJ1-1; no clear D. Germline lookup yields CDR1 ENHRY and CDR2 SYGVKD. The CDR3 is 13 amino acids. V dropped 0 bases and J dropped 4 bases, with 6 bases sitting between them. CDR3 coding DNA: TGTGCCATCAGTGAGTCATCGTTCACTGAAGCTTTCTTT. Translating it yields CAISESSFTEAFF.

This clonotype came up many times. The chain joins TRBV29-1 to TRBJ2-7; TRBD2 aligns across 13 bases. CDR1 and CDR2 from the germline V gene are SQVTM and ANQGSEA. The ends lost 7 bases at V and 1 base at J; junction bases unmatched: 7. The CDR3 sequence is 15 residues long. The CDR3 nucleotides are TGCAGCGCCCTCGTACTAGCGGGAGGGTCCTACGAGCAGTACTTC. Translated, it gives CSALVLAGGSYEQYF.

This chain uses TRBV12-3 or TRBV12-4 with TRBJ1-2; no firm D call. V gave up 2 bases and J gave up 6 bases, with 10 bases separating them. The CDR3 is 13 amino acids. The CDR3 spells CASSLRQRDGYTF. CDR3 DNA: TGTGCCAGCAGTTTAAGGCAGAGGGATGGCTACACCTTC.

The V gene is TRBV2, the J gene TRBJ1-5, with D possibly being TRBD1 (5 bases). V lost 0 bases and J 0 bases, leaving 9 bases between the germline ends. The germline V gene has CDR1 SNHLY and CDR2 FYNNEI. The CDR3 covers 16 residues. The CDR3 bases are TGTGCCAGCAGTGAAGCTGGGGGTTATAGCAATCAGCCCCAGCATTTT. Translated: CASSEAGGYSNQPQHF.

A note on this clonotype: Just one base apart from a much larger clone, this may be a read error. The V call is TRBV5-1, the J call TRBJ2-4, with D unclear. Germline V CDR1 and CDR2: SGHRS, YFSETQ. The CDR3 extends over 16 amino acids. V lost 0 bases to trimming and J lost 0 bases, with 10 bases between them. The CDR3 nucleotides are TGCGCCAGCAGCTTGGGTGTGGGAATAGCCAAAAACATTCAGTACTTC. Its translation: CASSLGVGIAKNIQYF. The entire variable domain, with the rest obtained from reference TRBV5-1 and TRBJ2-4, is as follows: KAGVTQTPRYLIKTRGQQVTLSCSPISGHRSVSWYQQTPGQGLQFLFEYFSETQRNKGNFPGRFSGRQFSNSRSEMNVSTLELGDSALYLCASSLGVGIAKNIQYFGAGTRLSVL.

The chain joins TRBV18 to TRBJ2-1; TRBD2 matches at 15 bases. CDR1 and CDR2 (germline): KGHSH, LQKENI. Trimming cost V 4 bases and J 3 bases; bases outside gene matches: 4. The CDR3 contains 17 residues. In DNA form, the CDR3 reads TGTGCCAGCTCACTTCCGGGACTAGCGGGAGGCTACAATGAGCAGTTCTTC. Its protein product is CASSLPGLAGGYNEQFF.

This clonotype was recorded at least ten times. The V and J genes are TRBV6-5 and TRBJ1-2; TRBD1 aligns across 7 bases. The CDR3 sequence is 17 residues long. After removal of 0 bases from V and 3 bases from J, the junction contained 10 bases not matched to a gene. Germline CDR1 MNHEY, CDR2 SVGAGI. This CDR3 reads CASSYSLDRPRDYGYTF. In DNA form, the CDR3 reads TGTGCCAGCAGTTACTCCTTGGACAGGCCCCGGGACTATGGCTACACCTTC.

This clonotype was seen at least ten times. DNA for the CDR3: TGTGCCAGCAGTCTGGGACTAGCGGGGGGGACTGCAGATACGCAGTATTTT. Its protein product is CASSLGLAGGTADTQYF. The chain uses TRBV28 and TRBJ2-3, with 16 bases matching TRBD2. In germline, CDR1 is MDHEN, CDR2 SYDVKM. The CDR3 covers 17 residues. The junction had 6 bases not matched to a gene; V was cut back by 5 bases and J by 4 bases.